The rows below give T cell receptor beta chains drawn from one sample of a study of human T cells and chemical hapten exposure. TCRdb itself ran the RACE reads through MiXCR, one entry per CDR3 protein. The table has about 82,000 distinct CDR3 sequences, about 8.6% seen once. What was sequenced was whole blood. The receptors were sampled from a male donor in good health. Some clones in this sample may be carry-over from other donors' samples. The CDR3 runs from the conserved cysteine through the conserved F or W. A D gene is named only where the DNA matches it firmly. Clone size is given for some rows only: seen once, a few or many times, or a class if the clone is expanded.

j_call: TRBJ2-3; v_call: TRBV15; clone_size: few; d_call: NA; cdr3_aa: CATSPPGDTQYF; cdr3_nt: TGTGCCACCAGCCCTCCGGGAGATACGCAGTATTTT
j_call: TRBJ1-1; v_call: TRBV20-1; clone_size: few; d_call: TRBD1; cdr3_aa: CSARDGRGLTEAFF; cdr3_nt: TGCAGTGCTAGAGATGGCAGGGGGCTCACTGAAGCTTTCTTT
j_call: TRBJ2-7; v_call: TRBV6-5; clone_size: NA; d_call: TRBD2; cdr3_aa: CASRETSAISYEQYF; cdr3_nt: TGTGCCAGCAGAGAGACTAGCGCAATCTCCTACGAGCAGTACTTC
j_call: TRBJ2-1; v_call: TRBV12-3/TRBV12-4; clone_size: many; d_call: NA; cdr3_aa: CASSGNNEQFF; cdr3_nt: TGTGCCAGCAGTGGGAATAATGAGCAGTTCTTC
j_call: TRBJ2-2; v_call: TRBV12-3/TRBV12-4; clone_size: few; d_call: TRBD2; cdr3_aa: CASSRAGAFHRELFF; cdr3_nt: TGTGCCAGCAGTAGAGCGGGGGCCTTTCACCGGGAGCTGTTTTTT
j_call: TRBJ2-7; v_call: TRBV25-1; clone_size: few; d_call: TRBD2; cdr3_aa: CASSEWRLAGTREQYF; cdr3_nt: TGTGCCAGCAGTGAATGGAGACTAGCGGGGACGCGGGAGCAGTACTTC
j_call: TRBJ2-3; v_call: TRBV5-1; clone_size: once; d_call: NA; cdr3_aa: CASSLDSRGNTDTQYF; cdr3_nt: TGCGCCAGCAGCTTGGATTCGCGGGGCAACACAGATACGCAGTATTTT
j_call: TRBJ2-7; v_call: TRBV25-1; clone_size: many; d_call: NA; cdr3_aa: CASSDLKQGKPYEQYF; cdr3_nt: TGTGCCAGCAGTGACCTTAAACAGGGAAAACCCTACGAGCAGTACTTC
j_call: TRBJ2-6; v_call: TRBV12-3/TRBV12-4; clone_size: few; d_call: NA; cdr3_aa: CASSVEEEGGSGANVLTF; cdr3_nt: TGTGCCAGCAGCGTGGAGGAGGAAGGGGGCTCTGGGGCCAACGTCCTGACTTTC
j_call: TRBJ2-3; v_call: TRBV29-1; clone_size: many; d_call: TRBD2; cdr3_aa: CSSGGNSGSSRDTQYF; cdr3_nt: TGCAGCTCCGGGGGGAATAGCGGGAGCTCCCGAGATACGCAGTATTTT
j_call: TRBJ2-1; v_call: TRBV14; clone_size: NA; d_call: TRBD2; cdr3_aa: CASSPERLAGVFNEQFF; cdr3_nt: TGTGCCAGCAGCCCCGAACGACTAGCGGGAGTGTTCAATGAGCAGTTCTTC
j_call: TRBJ1-4; v_call: TRBV7-9; clone_size: few; d_call: NA; cdr3_aa: CASSLTILLNEKLFF; cdr3_nt: TGTGCCAGCAGCTTGACGATCCTCCTAAATGAAAAACTGTTTTTT
j_call: TRBJ2-2; v_call: TRBV7-7; clone_size: NA; d_call: TRBD1; cdr3_aa: CASSLRRTGGRTGELFF; cdr3_nt: TGTGCCAGCAGCTTGAGGAGGACAGGGGGACGGACCGGGGAGCTGTTTTTT
j_call: TRBJ2-1; v_call: TRBV9; clone_size: many; d_call: NA; cdr3_aa: CASSVVGGAASNEQFF; cdr3_nt: TGTGCCAGCAGCGTAGTAGGGGGGGCCGCTAGCAATGAGCAGTTCTTC
j_call: TRBJ2-3; v_call: TRBV12-3/TRBV12-4; clone_size: few; d_call: TRBD2; cdr3_aa: CASSFWLAGGLASTDTQYF; cdr3_nt: TGTGCCAGCAGTTTCTGGCTAGCGGGGGGCCTAGCTAGCACAGATACGCAGTATTTT
j_call: TRBJ2-3; v_call: TRBV7-9; clone_size: many; d_call: NA; cdr3_aa: CASSFGQDTQYF; cdr3_nt: TGTGCCAGCAGCTTCGGTCAAGATACGCAGTATTTT